These T cell receptor beta chains were read from a single sample in a study of liver allograft versus peripheral blood T cells. TCRdb re-derived calls from the reads in MiXCR, one entry per CDR3 protein. The sample holds 3,000 to 4,500 distinct CDR3 sequences; about a sixth are singletons and the top ten take around 20%. The receptors originated from a human patient who had a liver transplant. Some T cells may be graft donor cells. Each CDR3 is given with its conserved first and last residue. Fields, in order: V gene, D gene, J gene, clone size, CDR3 protein, CDR3 DNA. D genes are given only for firm matches. Not every row has a clone size; where given, it reads once, few, many or a size class.

v_call: TRBV19; d_call: TRBD2; j_call: TRBJ2-2; clone_size: medium-sized; cdr3_aa: CASSRLAGSTGELFF; cdr3_nt: TGTGCCAGTAGTAGATTAGCGGGAAGCACCGGGGAGCTGTTTTTT
v_call: TRBV7-9; d_call: NA; j_call: TRBJ1-4; clone_size: medium-sized; cdr3_aa: CASSLVSGSSNEKLFF; cdr3_nt: TGTGCCAGCAGCTTAGTGTCCGGGTCCTCTAATGAAAAACTGTTTTTT
v_call: TRBV5-4; d_call: TRBD1; j_call: TRBJ1-2; clone_size: few; cdr3_aa: CASSSGQGYGYTF; cdr3_nt: TGTGCCAGCAGCTCAGGACAGGGCTATGGCTACACCTTC
v_call: TRBV19; d_call: NA; j_call: TRBJ2-2; clone_size: many; cdr3_aa: CASSIDSARRTGELFF; cdr3_nt: TGTGCCAGTAGTATAGATTCGGCCAGAAGGACCGGGGAGCTGTTTTTT
v_call: TRBV6-6; d_call: NA; j_call: TRBJ2-7; clone_size: once; cdr3_aa: CASSFSPRDSSYEQYF; cdr3_nt: TGTGCCAGCAGTTTCTCACCGCGGGACAGCTCCTACGAGCAGTACTTC
v_call: TRBV6-6; d_call: NA; j_call: TRBJ2-1; clone_size: NA; cdr3_aa: CASSYRGPTVAPYNEQFF; cdr3_nt: TGTGCCAGCAGTTACCGGGGGCCGACAGTCGCCCCTTACAATGAGCAGTTCTTC
v_call: TRBV5-6; d_call: NA; j_call: TRBJ1-1; clone_size: medium-sized; cdr3_aa: CASRLGYGGNTEAFF; cdr3_nt: TGTGCCAGCAGACTAGGGTACGGGGGGAACACTGAAGCTTTCTTT
v_call: TRBV14; d_call: NA; j_call: TRBJ2-2; clone_size: NA; cdr3_aa: CASAGRHRGELFF; cdr3_nt: TGTGCCAGCGCGGGACGACACCGCGGGGAGCTGTTTTTT
v_call: TRBV12-3/TRBV12-4; d_call: TRBD1; j_call: TRBJ1-1; clone_size: few; cdr3_aa: CASSAPNRGNTEAFF; cdr3_nt: TGTGCCAGCAGTGCCCCGAACAGGGGAAACACTGAAGCTTTCTTT
v_call: TRBV30; d_call: NA; j_call: TRBJ1-1; clone_size: NA; cdr3_aa: CARGGWSTEAFF; cdr3_nt: TGTGCCCGCGGAGGGTGGAGCACTGAAGCTTTCTTT
v_call: TRBV18; d_call: TRBD1; j_call: TRBJ1-1; clone_size: NA; cdr3_aa: CASSPTGGGNTEAFF; cdr3_nt: TGTGCCAGCTCACCGACAGGGGGCGGGAACACTGAAGCTTTCTTT
v_call: TRBV19; d_call: TRBD2; j_call: TRBJ2-1; clone_size: medium-sized; cdr3_aa: CASSTRTSGSGEQFF; cdr3_nt: TGTGCCAGTAGTACCCGGACTAGCGGGAGCGGTGAGCAGTTCTTC
v_call: TRBV12-3/TRBV12-4; d_call: NA; j_call: TRBJ1-5; clone_size: NA; cdr3_aa: CATGKVRNQPQHF; cdr3_nt: TGTGCCACAGGGAAGGTTCGCAATCAGCCCCAGCATTTT
v_call: TRBV19; d_call: TRBD1; j_call: TRBJ1-3; clone_size: large; cdr3_aa: CASSIRTGSSGNTIYF; cdr3_nt: TGTGCCAGTAGTATCCGGACAGGGTCCTCTGGAAACACCATATATTTT
v_call: TRBV18; d_call: NA; j_call: TRBJ1-2; clone_size: NA; cdr3_aa: CASSPDRALFGGYTF; cdr3_nt: TGTGCCAGCTCACCGGACAGAGCCCTTTTCGGTGGCTACACCTTC
v_call: TRBV29-1; d_call: NA; j_call: TRBJ2-1; clone_size: NA; cdr3_aa: CSVGLPNPSSYNEQFF; cdr3_nt: TGCAGCGTTGGCCTTCCTAATCCTAGCTCCTACAATGAGCAGTTCTTC
v_call: TRBV7-9; d_call: NA; j_call: TRBJ1-2; clone_size: many; cdr3_aa: CASSSSSGGGYTF; cdr3_nt: TGTGCCAGCAGCTCCTCGAGCGGGGGGGGCTACACCTTC
v_call: TRBV19; d_call: TRBD2; j_call: TRBJ2-1; clone_size: medium-sized; cdr3_aa: CASSSLAGNYNEQFF; cdr3_nt: TGTGCCAGTAGTTCCCTAGCGGGGAATTACAATGAGCAGTTCTTC
v_call: TRBV11-2; d_call: TRBD2; j_call: TRBJ2-1; clone_size: NA; cdr3_aa: CASSPRGGPYNEQFF; cdr3_nt: TGTGCCAGCAGCCCCCGGGGGGGCCCCTACAATGAGCAGTTCTTC
v_call: TRBV7-9; d_call: NA; j_call: TRBJ1-5; clone_size: medium-sized; cdr3_aa: CASSRGQINQPQHF; cdr3_nt: TGTGCCAGCAGCCGAGGGCAGATCAATCAGCCCCAGCATTTT
v_call: TRBV6-1; d_call: TRBD2; j_call: TRBJ2-2; clone_size: medium-sized; cdr3_aa: CASKTGTSPGELFF; cdr3_nt: TGTGCCAGCAAAACCGGGACTAGCCCCGGGGAGCTGTTTTTT
v_call: TRBV3-2; d_call: NA; j_call: TRBJ2-1; clone_size: NA; cdr3_aa: CASSQASGTSGREGKVQFF; cdr3_nt: TGTGCCAGCAGCCAAGCTTCCGGGACTAGCGGGAGAGAGGGGAAAGTGCAGTTCTTC
v_call: TRBV6-6; d_call: TRBD1; j_call: TRBJ1-1; clone_size: medium-sized; cdr3_aa: CASSSRTGNTEAFF; cdr3_nt: TGTGCCAGCAGTTCACGGACAGGGAACACTGAAGCTTTCTTT
v_call: TRBV12-3/TRBV12-4; d_call: NA; j_call: TRBJ1-1; clone_size: NA; cdr3_aa: CASSFWQLNTEAFF; cdr3_nt: TGTGCCAGCAGTTTTTGGCAGTTGAACACTGAAGCTTTCTTT
v_call: TRBV6-2/TRBV6-3; d_call: TRBD2; j_call: TRBJ2-5; clone_size: NA; cdr3_aa: CATRRLAGAGAETQYF; cdr3_nt: TGTGCCACCAGGAGACTAGCGGGGGCCGGGGCGGAGACCCAGTACTTC
v_call: TRBV7-9; d_call: TRBD1; j_call: TRBJ2-7; clone_size: few; cdr3_aa: CASSPGQGLDEQYF; cdr3_nt: TGTGCCAGCAGCCCGGGACAGGGACTGGACGAGCAGTACTTC
v_call: TRBV7-9; d_call: NA; j_call: TRBJ2-5; clone_size: once; cdr3_aa: CASSLPLTRSFQETQYF; cdr3_nt: TGTGCCAGCAGCTTACCGTTAACTAGGAGCTTCCAAGAGACCCAGTACTTC
v_call: TRBV19; d_call: TRBD1; j_call: TRBJ1-1; clone_size: medium-sized; cdr3_aa: CASSITGGNTEAFF; cdr3_nt: TGTGCCAGTAGTATAACAGGGGGGAACACTGAAGCTTTCTTT
v_call: TRBV9; d_call: NA; j_call: TRBJ2-1; clone_size: few; cdr3_aa: CASSPRGVREQFF; cdr3_nt: TGTGCCAGCAGCCCCCGGGGTGTTCGGGAGCAGTTCTTC
v_call: TRBV11-2; d_call: NA; j_call: TRBJ1-2; clone_size: few; cdr3_aa: CASSPTQTVSYGYTF; cdr3_nt: TGTGCCAGCAGCCCTACTCAGACAGTTAGCTATGGCTACACCTTC
v_call: TRBV18; d_call: TRBD1; j_call: TRBJ1-1; clone_size: medium-sized; cdr3_aa: CASSFSRQGVMNTEAFF; cdr3_nt: TGTGCCAGCTCGTTCAGTCGACAGGGAGTCATGAACACTGAAGCTTTCTTT
v_call: TRBV19; d_call: NA; j_call: TRBJ1-3; clone_size: medium-sized; cdr3_aa: CASSIDRYSGNTIYF; cdr3_nt: TGTGCCAGTAGTATCGACAGGTACTCTGGAAACACCATATATTTT
v_call: TRBV7-9; d_call: TRBD1; j_call: TRBJ1-2; clone_size: medium-sized; cdr3_aa: CASSLMGTDGYTF; cdr3_nt: TGTGCCAGCAGCTTAATGGGGACAGATGGCTACACCTTC
v_call: TRBV18; d_call: NA; j_call: TRBJ1-4; clone_size: large; cdr3_aa: CASSRVAHEKLFF; cdr3_nt: TGTGCCAGCTCTCGGGTGGCGCATGAAAAACTGTTTTTT